This TCR beta chain was sequenced in a study of post-analysis software for immune sequencing data. Study at large: Courses of disease covered relapsing-remitting, secondary progressive and progressive-relapsing multiple sclerosis.

Trimming cost V 7 bases and J 6 bases; bases outside gene matches: 5. Germline-derived CDR1 and CDR2 are SQVTM and ANQGSEA. The CDR3 is 11 residues long. Regarding the study as a whole: TRBV5-6, TRBV5-1 and TRBV20-1 were among five TRBV segments more frequent in patients than controls. Strong co-clustering by F measure was evident for samples that had been prepared in the same batch. Controls' normalized Chao1 diversity significantly exceeded that of multiple sclerosis patients.

Tagging with unique molecular identifiers was a feature of the TCR beta cDNA libraries. MiXCR, run by TCRdb on the PCR reads, gives a single entry per CDR3 protein. The sample lists hundreds of thousands of distinct CDR3 sequences; roughly 47% were seen once. The table lists this clonotype with a few counts. Its antigen is not identified. The chain uses TRBV29-1 and TRBJ1-1, with 7 bases aligning to TRBD1. The TCR was taken from a girl aged 5-17 years with multiple sclerosis. The sample was blood. The CDR3 protein is CSGSRGAEAFF. Here the CDR3 DNA reads TGCAGCGGGAGCAGGGGGGCTGAAGCTTTCTTT.